This T cell receptor beta chain appears in the sequencing data of a study of CD8+CD57+ T cells in acquired aplastic anemia. Turning to the study itself: Sorted CD4+ and CD8+ cells yielded DNA averaging around 3.2 ug.

Study-wide results and limits: Simpson's diversity of CD8+ cells was not significantly different in patients compared with controls.

CDR3 size: 14 residues. V was shortened by 6 bases and J by 4 bases, with 13 bases between the two germline ends. The germline CDR1 and CDR2 sequences are SNHLY and FYNNEI. It was genomic DNA that served as the template for profiling TCR beta VDJ and CDR3. A single record per CDR3 protein comes from TCRdb applying MiXCR to the reads. This sample has 150,000 to 200,000 distinct CDR3 sequences, with roughly 64% found just once. This clonotype was recorded many times. Its antigen is unknown. The sequenced sample consisted of sorted CD4+, CD8+, or CD8+CD57+ T cells (not recorded which) from PBMCs. The chain joins TRBV2 to TRBJ1-5; weak D call: TRBD1 (5 bases). The TCR sequence derives from a human donor with severe aplastic anemia or a healthy control (not recorded which). This CDR3 reads CASSVAGGNQPQHF. The CDR3 nucleotides are TGTGCCAGCAGCGTTGCGGGGGGGAATCAGCCCCAGCATTTT.